This passage covers 19 T cell receptor beta chains from one sample sequenced in a study of T-cell reconstitution after alpha-beta-depleted transplantation in children. Unique molecular identifiers featured in how the TCRbeta library was prepared. TCRdb analysed the PCR reads with MiXCR anew, one entry per CDR3 protein. The table shows 500,000 to 650,000 distinct CDR3 sequences, with roughly 13% occurring only once. The sample consisted of PBMCs, mostly from graft donor cells, taken 360 days after TCRalphabeta/CD19-depleted stem cell transplant. The receptors come from a male patient under 18 who had a stem cell transplant for acute myeloid leukemia, so the T cells may come from the graft donor.

The chain uses TRBV19 and TRBJ2-1, with 7 bases aligning to TRBD1. The V and J ends lost 6 bases and 2 bases, in that order; junction bases with no gene match: 10. The germline CDR1 and CDR2 sequences are LNHDA and SQIVND (reference sequence). The CDR3 length is 16 residues. Written as DNA, the CDR3 is TGTGCCAGTAGGACCGCTACAGGGGACGCCTACAATGAGCAGTTCTTC. Its protein is CASRTATGDAYNEQFF.

The rearrangement uses TRBV12-3 or TRBV12-4 and TRBJ2-5; 11 bases are shared with TRBD2. The CDR3 spans 15 residues. Unmatched junction bases numbered 10, after V lost 8 bases and J lost 5 bases. CDR3 DNA: TGTGCCAGCGGCCCTATAGCGGGAGGGCCGGAGACCCAGTACTTC. Residues: CASGPIAGGPETQYF.

This clonotype was detected only a few times. The genes are TRBV4-1 and TRBJ2-2; 10 bases fit TRBD1. CDR1 and CDR2 (germline): MGHRA, YSYEKL. The length of the CDR3 is 17 residues. With V trimmed by 3 bases and J by 10 bases, 14 bases remained unmatched. CDR3 nucleotides: TGCGCCAGCAGCCACCGACAGGGGGCCGGGGGGTTAGTGGAGCTGTTTTTT. It yields the protein CASSHRQGAGGLVELFF.

The sample holds many counts of this clonotype. The chain has TRBV4-2 and TRBJ2-1; 10 bases match TRBD2. Germline V CDR1 and CDR2: LGHNA, YNFKEQ. The V segment lost 3 bases and the J segment 8 bases; nucleotides outside the gene matches: 19. The CDR3 runs to 19 residues. The CDR3 nucleotides read TGTGCCAGCAGCCAGACAACCGGGACTAGCGCACAGGAGGGGGATGAGCAGTTCTTC. Translated: CASSQTTGTSAQEGDEQFF.

This chain uses TRBV29-1 with TRBJ2-1; 7 bases agree with TRBD1. The CDR3 extends over 15 amino acids. Germline V gives CDR1 SQVTM, CDR2 ANQGSEA. The V gene end was trimmed by 6 bases and the J gene end by 1 base; junction bases not matched to a gene: 9. The CDR3 reads CSVARQGVSYNEQFF. CDR3 in DNA: TGCAGCGTGGCGAGACAGGGAGTTTCCTACAATGAGCAGTTCTTC.

V gene TRBV6-2 or TRBV6-3 combines with J gene TRBJ2-3; D possibly uses TRBD1 or TRBD2 (7 bases each). The germline CDR1 and CDR2 sequences are MNHEY and SVGEGT. The CDR3 extends over 17 amino acids. Between the trimmed V and J ends, which lost 0 bases and 6 bases, there was a span of 19 bases. The CDR3 loop reads CASSYSLGGGPSDTQYF. The DNA for the CDR3 is TGTGCCAGCAGTTACTCGCTGGGAGGGGGCCCGTCGGATACGCAGTATTTT.

This clonotype has more than one count but fewer than ten. The J gene is TRBJ2-7, the V gene TRBV6-5, with D possibly being TRBD1 (5 bases). V gave up 2 bases and J gave up 3 bases, with 11 bases separating them. From germline, CDR1 is MNHEY and CDR2 SVGAGI. CDR3 length equals 14 residues. CDR3 sequence reads: CASSYRIRGYEQYF. In nucleotides, the CDR3 is TGTGCCAGCAGTTACCGAATTAGGGGCTACGAGCAGTACTTC.

The chain recombines TRBV29-1 with TRBJ2-1; 11 bases fit TRBD2. The CDR3 contains 18 residues. The V gene's germline CDR1 is SQVTM and CDR2 ANQGSEA. The V gene end was trimmed by 4 bases and the J gene end by 6 bases; junction bases not matched to a gene: 17. CDR3 in amino acids: CSVGLQATLAGAFNEQFF. CDR3 nucleotides: TGCAGCGTTGGTTTACAGGCTACACTAGCGGGAGCTTTCAATGAGCAGTTCTTC.

This clonotype was detected ten times or more. The chain links TRBV6-5 to TRBJ2-2; D remains ambiguous. CDR3 length: 14 amino acids. The germline gives CDR1 MNHEY, CDR2 SVGAGI. The germline V and J ends were trimmed by 0 bases and 5 bases, with 7 bases remaining between them. CDR3 amino acids: CASSYSELTGELFF. The DNA for the CDR3 is TGTGCCAGCAGTTACTCTGAACTGACCGGGGAGCTGTTTTTT.

This clonotype was recorded a few times. The V call is TRBV29-1, the J call TRBJ2-5, with 13 bases matching TRBD2. V shed 8 bases and J 5 bases; nucleotides not matched to a gene: 11. The germline gives CDR1 SQVTM, CDR2 ANQGSEA. The CDR3 runs 15 residues. The CDR3, as DNA: TGCAGCTCTAGACTAGCGGGAGGCGTATGGGAGACCCAGTACTTC. Its protein product is CSSRLAGGVWETQYF. Filled out from reference TRBV29-1 and TRBJ2-5, the complete variable domain reads SAVISQKPSRDICQRGTSLTIQCQVDSQVTMMFWYRQQPGQSLTLIATANQGSEATYESGFVIDKFPISRPNLTFSTLTVSNMSPEDSSIYLCSSRLAGGVWETQYFGPGTRLLVL.

This clonotype showed up just a few times. This chain joins TRBV20-1 and TRBJ2-7, with 9 bases aligning to TRBD2. CDR3 length equals 14 residues. Trimming cost V 5 bases and J 2 bases; bases outside gene matches: 7. Looked up from germline, CDR1 is DFQATT and CDR2 is SNEGSKA (reference sequence). DNA for the CDR3: TGCAGTGCTCTACTAGCGGGCCGTGCCTACGAGCAGTACTTC. As protein: CSALLAGRAYEQYF.

V is TRBV7-6 and J is TRBJ2-7; TRBD1 aligns across 12 bases. This CDR3 spans 15 amino acids. Trimming at V came to 5 bases and at J to 5 bases, leaving 7 bases not matched to a gene. CDR1 is SGHVS and CDR2 is FNYEAQ in the germline V gene. CDR3 sequence reads: CASSGGTGGYHEQYF. DNA for the CDR3: TGTGCCAGCAGCGGTGGGACAGGGGGCTACCACGAGCAGTACTTC.

This clonotype has only a few counts. The chain combines TRBV24-1 with TRBJ2-3, with 8 bases lining up with TRBD2. The CDR3 is made up of 15 amino acids. CDR1 and CDR2 (germline): KGHDR, SFDVKD. J was trimmed by 6 bases and V by 4 bases; bases with no gene match: 8. CDR3 nucleotide sequence: TGTGCCACCAGTGAAGCGCGGGAGGTCCGCGATACGCAGTATTTT. Protein: CATSEAREVRDTQYF.

CDR3 residues: CASRPGGTSGETQYF. In DNA, the CDR3 is TGTGCCAGCAGGCCCGGAGGGACTAGTGGAGAGACCCAGTACTTC. The chain carries TRBV5-4 and TRBJ2-5; TRBD2 agrees at 8 bases. CDR3 length equals 15 residues. After removal of 5 bases from V and 4 bases from J, the junction contained 10 bases not matched to a gene. Germline assignment: CDR1 SGHNT and CDR2 YYREEE (reference sequence). Filled out from reference TRBV5-4 and TRBJ2-5, the complete variable domain reads ETGVTQSPTHLIKTRGQQVTLRCSSQSGHNTVSWYQQALGQGPQFIFQYYREEENGRGNFPPRFSGLQFPNYSSELNVNALELDDSALYLCASRPGGTSGETQYFGPGTRLLVL.

The chain links TRBV18 to TRBJ2-1; 9 bases match TRBD2. V was clipped by 3 bases and J by 9 bases; unmatched bases: 12. The CDR3 spans 16 residues. The V gene's germline CDR1 is KGHSH and CDR2 LQKENI. The CDR3 loop reads CASSPRGSGSTSEQFF. CDR3 bases: TGTGCCAGCTCACCCCGGGGTAGCGGGAGTACCAGTGAGCAGTTCTTC. Full variable domain (missing parts from reference TRBV18 and TRBJ2-1): NAGVMQNPRHLVRRRGQEARLRCSPMKGHSHVYWYRQLPEEGLKFMVYLQKENIIDESGMPKERFSAEFPKEGPSILRIQQVVRGDSAAYFCASSPRGSGSTSEQFFGPGTRLTVL.

V usage is TRBV6-1 and J usage is TRBJ2-7; perhaps TRBD1 as D (6 bases). V gave up 5 bases and J gave up 3 bases, with 35 bases separating them. This CDR3 is built from 21 residues. Germline-derived CDR1 and CDR2 are MNHNS and SASEGT. The CDR3 region is CASSKYSPLGWSQGHLYEQYF. CDR3 nucleotides: TGTGCCAGCAGTAAATACTCCCCCCTAGGATGGAGCCAGGGGCATCTCTACGAGCAGTACTTC.

In its sample, this clonotype was seen a few times. The J gene is TRBJ2-2, the V gene TRBV6-5; TRBD2 might be the D (6 bases). This CDR3 spans 15 amino acids. CDR1 is MNHEY, CDR2 SVGAGI, per germline. V lost 2 bases and J lost 4, with 11 bases in between. Written as DNA, the CDR3 is TGTGCCAGCAGTTACAATCAAGCGGGCACCGGGGAGCTGTTTTTT. Amino acids: CASSYNQAGTGELFF.

This clonotype appeared many times. The chain recombines TRBV20-1 with TRBJ2-7; D uncertain. The length of the CDR3 is 14 residues. The ends were cut back, 7 bases at V and 3 bases at J, with 19 bases in the middle. Germline V lookup: CDR1 DFQATT, CDR2 SNEGSKA (reference sequence). The CDR3 region is CSGDVLAADYEQYF. CDR3 nucleotide sequence: TGCAGTGGAGACGTCCTGGCAGCCGACTACGAGCAGTACTTC.

This clonotype came up many times. Here the CDR3 reads CASSWTGNYGYTF. Here the CDR3 DNA reads TGTGCCAGCAGTTGGACAGGGAACTATGGCTACACCTTC. This chain connects TRBV6-5 to TRBJ1-2; 8 bases align to TRBD1. Germline loops: CDR1 MNHEY, CDR2 SVGAGI. CDR3 size: 13 residues. V lost 4 bases and J lost 2; bases outside the gene matches: 0.